The 10 T cell receptor beta chains given below trace back to one sample, sequenced in a study of T cells in Graves' hyperthyroidism and ophthalmopathy. The TCR beta CDR3 regions underwent amplification using RNA transcripts as the source. TCR CDR3 underwent first-round RT-PCR with the HTBI primer set. MiXCR was run by TCRdb on the multiplex PCR reads, yielding one entry per CDR3 protein. The sample has more than 350,000 distinct CDR3 sequences; 15% are singletons. Sequencing was done on a sample of blood. These receptors all come from a woman aged 60-75 years with Graves' ophthalmopathy.

This clonotype was recorded many times. The CDR3 protein is CSAHNSGGPGEQYF. CDR3 bases: TGCAGTGCCCATAACTCGGGAGGGCCCGGAGAGCAGTACTTC. This chain links TRBV20-1 with TRBJ2-7; TRBD2 aligns across 8 bases. The CDR3 loop spans 14 amino acids. The germline gives CDR1 DFQATT, CDR2 SNEGSKA (reference sequence). The V segment lost 6 bases and the J segment 7 bases; nucleotides outside the gene matches: 14.

At least ten counts were recorded for this clonotype. This chain joins TRBV6-1 and TRBJ2-3; no clear D gene. Germline values: CDR1 MNHNS, CDR2 SASEGT. This CDR3 region has 13 residues. Deletions cut 6 bases from V and 4 bases from J, with 11 bases between. CDR3 protein: CASRAPAPDTQYF. The CDR3 coding sequence is TGTGCCAGCAGGGCCCCCGCCCCAGATACGCAGTATTTT.

The sample holds many counts of this clonotype. V and J are TRBV20-1 and TRBJ1-1; D not resolved. Germline CDR1 is DFQATT and CDR2 is SNEGSKA (reference sequence). V lost 8 bases, J lost 1 base, and 23 bases lay in between. The CDR3 is made up of 16 amino acids. The CDR3 sequence is CSPKQTFQAANTEAFF. Here the CDR3 DNA reads TGCAGTCCCAAACAGACATTTCAGGCCGCGAACACTGAAGCTTTCTTT.

This clonotype was detected ten times or more. The chain joins TRBV30 to TRBJ1-5; D not resolved. The CDR3 totals 13 residues. V was clipped by 3 bases and J by 5 bases, with 11 bases between them. In germline, CDR1 is GTSNPN, CDR2 SVGIG (reference sequence). CDR3 nucleotide sequence: TGTGCCTGGAGCGTAGGCCGGCATCAGCCCCAGCATTTT. Translating gives CAWSVGRHQPQHF.

There are many counts of this clonotype. This chain connects TRBV3-1 to TRBJ1-1; D is possibly TRBD1 (6 bases). Trimming left V 1 base short and J 3 bases short, with 9 bases between. The CDR3 loop spans 14 amino acids. CDR1 and CDR2 (germline): LGHDT, YNNKEL (reference sequence). The CDR3 reads CASSQGGGHTEAFF. CDR3 in DNA: TGTGCCAGCAGCCAAGGAGGGGGGCACACTGAAGCTTTCTTT. The whole variable domain, remainder taken from reference TRBV3-1 and TRBJ1-1, is DTAVSQTPKYLVTQMGNDKSIKCEQNLGHDTMYWYKQDSKKFLKIMFSYNNKELIINETVPNRFSPKSPDKAHLNLHINSLELGDSAVYFCASSQGGGHTEAFFGQGTRLTVV.

CDR3 amino acids: CATSDYITGTGINEQFF. DNA of the CDR3: TGTGCCACCAGTGACTATATAACCGGGACAGGGATCAATGAGCAGTTCTTC. This chain connects TRBV24-1 to TRBJ2-1; 9 nucleotides agree with TRBD1. The CDR3 extends over 17 amino acids. Trimming at V came to 4 bases and at J to 6 bases, leaving 12 bases not matched to a gene. Germline V gives CDR1 KGHDR, CDR2 SFDVKD.

The table lists this clonotype with a few counts. The V gene is TRBV4-1, the J gene TRBJ1-4, with D tentatively TRBD1 (6 bases). V was pared by 0 bases and J by 3 bases, with 11 bases between. There are 16 residues in the CDR3. The germline CDR1 and CDR2 sequences are MGHRA and YSYEKL. The CDR3 DNA follows: TGCGCCAGCAGCCAAGATGGGGGGGCCGCTAATGAAAAACTGTTTTTT. It translates to CASSQDGGAANEKLFF.

This clonotype was found many times. V usage is TRBV11-2 and J usage is TRBJ1-2, with D unclear. This CDR3 is 12 amino acids long. Germline CDR1 is SGHAT and CDR2 is FQNNGV. Trimming removed 4 bases from V and 6 bases from J, with 9 bases in between. The CDR3 nucleotides read TGTGCCAGCAGCTCCTCCATGGATGGCTACACCTTC. This sequence encodes CASSSSMDGYTF. The whole variable domain, remainder taken from reference TRBV11-2 and TRBJ1-2, is EAGVAQSPRYKIIEKRQSVAFWCNPISGHATLYWYQQILGQGPKLLIQFQNNGVVDDSQLPKDRFSAERLKGVDSTLKIQPAKLEDSAVYLCASSSSMDGYTFGSGTRLTVV.

This clonotype was counted ten times or more. The V gene is TRBV20-1, the J gene TRBJ2-5, with TRBD1 matching over 8 bases. CDR1 and CDR2 (germline): DFQATT, SNEGSKA (reference sequence). The CDR3 spans 16 residues. Losses at the gene ends were 4 bases for V and 5 bases for J; bases not matched to a gene: 15. CDR3 coding DNA: TGCAGTGCTATTTTGTGGTGGTCAGGGGGCGGGGAGACCCAGTACTTC. Protein sequence: CSAILWWSGGGETQYF.

The table lists this clonotype with many counts. The chain carries TRBV14 and TRBJ2-7; 9 bases are shared with TRBD2. CDR1 is SGHDN and CDR2 is FVKESK in the germline V gene. V lost 4 bases, J lost 4 bases, and 11 bases stayed unmatched. The CDR3 spans 16 residues. The CDR3 DNA follows: TGTGCCAGCAGCCCCCTCAAGCGGGAGGAGGAATACGAGCAGTACTTC. It translates to CASSPLKREEEYEQYF.